The entry that follows covers one T cell receptor (beta chain) sequence. This sample stems from a study of blood T cell repertoires in COVID-19. Data came from immunoSEQ multiplex PCR; TCRdb stores just in-frame clones and leaves some out. The table lists 90,000 to 110,000 clones, around 86% of them singletons. The V and J ends lost 3 bases and 3 bases respectively, with 21 bases between them. The CDR3 loop spans 18 amino acids. Germline V gives CDR1 KGHSH, CDR2 LQKENI. The sequencing input was peripheral blood. The TCR comes from a man older than 75 with acute or convalescent COVID-19. This sequence joins TRBV18 and TRBJ2-1, with a weak D call TRBD1 (5 bases). DNA for the CDR3: TGTGCCAGCTCACCTTCCGACATTGACAGACGCGTCTACAATGAGCAGTTCTTC. Protein product: CASSPSDIDRRVYNEQFF.